These 6 T cell receptor beta chains originate from one sample sequenced in a study of T cell changes during pregnancy in multiple sclerosis (dated by TCRdb to about 2019). Library prep was done by the immunoSEQ multiplex PCR assay. What TCRdb holds here is the immuneACCESS table cut down to in-frame rearrangements. Part of the clones is not present; checked against another copy, under half of the missing clones reflect an unresolved V gene, and the others are unexplained. This sample has 55,000 to 85,000 clones in its table, and 80% to 95% of those were observed once. The top ten clonotypes cover roughly 1.9% of the sample. Sequenced material: peripheral blood, taken in the second trimester of pregnancy. The receptors here all came from a female donor with multiple sclerosis, enrolled in a pregnancy study.

This clone is a singleton in its sample. The CDR3 sequence is CAIGQGVSGRPNTGELFF. In DNA form, the CDR3 reads TGTGCCATCGGACAGGGGGTTTCGGGACGACCGAACACCGGGGAGCTGTTTTTT. This chain uses TRBV10-3 with TRBJ2-2; 10 bases align to TRBD1. CDR3 length: 18 amino acids. J lost 0 bases, V lost 8 bases, and 12 bases had no gene match. Germline CDR1 is ENHRY and CDR2 is SYGVKD.

This clone was seen only once. The chain carries TRBV6-1 and TRBJ1-4; D is ambiguous. Per the germline V gene, CDR1 is MNHNS and CDR2 is SASEGT. The germline V and J ends were trimmed by 5 bases and 5 bases, with 9 bases remaining between them. CDR3 length: 13 amino acids. The CDR3 loop reads CASSPRYNEKLFF. For the CDR3, the DNA is TGTGCCAGCAGTCCTCGGTACAATGAAAAACTGTTTTTT.

The rearrangement links TRBV19 to TRBJ2-5; TRBD2 matches at 7 bases. The CDR3 has 13 residues. CDR1 is LNHDA and CDR2 is SQIVND in the germline V gene (reference sequence). V lost 6 bases, J lost 5 bases, and 6 bases stayed unmatched. Written as DNA, the CDR3 is TGTGCCAGTAGACCCACTAGCGTGGAGACCCAGTACTTC. Encoded protein: CASRPTSVETQYF.

This clone was seen a few times. The chain has TRBV21-1 and TRBJ1-1. TRBV21-1 is flagged as a pseudogene. The CDR3 contains 13 residues. The CDR3 DNA reads as TGTGCCAGCAGCATTGGGGGAGGAGATGAAGCTTTCTTT. This sequence encodes CASSIGGGDEAFF.

The V gene is TRBV7-2, the J gene TRBJ2-7; the D is unclear. Germline-derived CDR1 and CDR2 are SGHTA and FQGNSA. V was trimmed by 5 bases and J by 3 bases, leaving 14 bases between them. The CDR3 is 14 amino acids. CDR3 coding DNA: TGTGCCAGCAGCCCCACAATCCTCCTCTACGAGCAGTACTTC. It encodes CASSPTILLYEQYF.

CDR3 amino acids: CASTGGQGLETQYF. The CDR3 DNA is TGTGCCAGCACGGGAGGACAGGGGTTGGAGACCCAGTACTTC. The V call is TRBV9, the J call TRBJ2-5; the match to TRBD1 covers 9 bases. Trimming at V came to 6 bases and at J to 5 bases, leaving 8 bases not matched to a gene. The germline V gene has CDR1 SGDLS and CDR2 YYNGEE. This CDR3 has 14 amino acids.